The 15 T cell receptor beta chains below were found in one sample sequenced in a study of T cell repertoires in cytomegalovirus infection. TCRdb fed the reads into MiXCR, producing one record per CDR3 protein. The table shows under 850,000 distinct CDR3 sequences, with less than 40% occurring only once. The specimen sequenced was PBMCs. These receptors came from a human donor in good health (CMV status not recorded). Some clones in this sample may be carry-over from other donors' samples.

This rearrangement joins TRBV11-3 to TRBJ2-2, with 13 bases that match TRBD2. This CDR3 spans 17 amino acids. Germline V CDR1 and CDR2: SGHNT, YENEEA. With V trimmed by 4 bases and J by 4 bases, 6 bases remained unmatched. The CDR3 loop reads CASSSSGTSGTTGELFF. CDR3 nucleotides: TGTGCCAGCAGCTCATCCGGGACTAGCGGGACCACCGGGGAGCTGTTTTTT.

V and J are TRBV4-1 and TRBJ2-2, with TRBD2 matching over 9 bases. Per the germline V gene, CDR1 is MGHRA and CDR2 is YSYEKL. J gave up 0 bases and V 6 bases, and 2 bases lay outside the gene matches. The CDR3 has 15 amino acids. The CDR3 sequence is CASRTSGANTGELFF. Here the CDR3 DNA reads TGCGCCAGCAGGACTAGCGGCGCGAACACCGGGGAGCTGTTTTTT.

This rearrangement joins TRBV27 to TRBJ2-2, with D unresolved. Germline V lookup: CDR1 MNHEY, CDR2 SMNVEV (reference sequence). This CDR3 contains 18 residues. The V gene lost 5 bases and the J gene lost 1 base, with 20 bases spanning the gap. The CDR3 is CASSPPYVGGLNTGELFF. Here the CDR3 DNA reads TGTGCCAGCAGTCCCCCCTATGTAGGTGGCTTGAACACCGGGGAGCTGTTTTTT.

The chain is built from TRBV7-8 and TRBJ1-5, with 9 bases fitting TRBD1. Germline CDR1 SGHVS, CDR2 FQNEAQ. The J segment lost 6 bases and the V segment lost 3 bases, leaving 9 bases of the junction unmatched. This CDR3 has 16 amino acids. The DNA of the CDR3 is TGTGCCAGCAGCTTCGGGACAGGGATTCCTGTTCAGCCCCAGCATTTT. Its protein is CASSFGTGIPVQPQHF.

This clonotype was found many times. The rearrangement uses TRBV19 and TRBJ1-2; no firm D call. CDR1 and CDR2 (germline): LNHDA, SQIVND (reference sequence). The ends were cut back, 7 bases at V and 4 bases at J, with 10 bases in the middle. CDR3 length: 12 residues. CDR3 sequence (DNA): TGTGCCAGTATCGGCCGCGGCTATGGCTACACCTTC. It yields the protein CASIGRGYGYTF.

This clonotype was detected a few times. V and J are TRBV6-2 or TRBV6-3 and TRBJ2-1; 12 nucleotides line up with TRBD2. Germline loops: CDR1 MNHEY, CDR2 SVGEGT. This CDR3 is 13 amino acids long. Germline trimming cut 9 bases from V and 7 bases from J; bases unmatched to any gene: 4. The CDR3 loop is CASLAGGPNEQFF. The CDR3 coding sequence is TGTGCCAGTCTAGCGGGAGGGCCTAATGAGCAGTTCTTC.

The chain is built from TRBV5-1 and TRBJ2-2; D gene unclear. The CDR3 extends over 14 amino acids. CDR1 and CDR2 from the germline V gene are SGHRS and YFSETQ. The V and J ends lost 0 bases and 5 bases respectively, with 8 bases between them. CDR3 DNA sequence: TGCGCCAGCAGCTTGGTATACGGGACCGGGGAGCTGTTTTTT. Translating gives CASSLVYGTGELFF.

This clonotype has only one observation. The chain recombines TRBV28 with TRBJ1-5; D might be TRBD1 (5 bases). This CDR3 is 11 amino acids long. Germline V gives CDR1 MDHEN, CDR2 SYDVKM. V was shortened by 5 bases and J by 11 bases, with 10 bases between the two germline ends. In nucleotides, the CDR3 is TGTGCCAGCAGTCTACGGACAACCCAGCATTTT. Protein product: CASSLRTTQHF.

V and J are TRBV10-2 and TRBJ1-2; D is possibly TRBD1 (5 bases). Germline loops: CDR1 WSHSY, CDR2 SAAADI. CDR3 length: 14 residues. With 8 bases removed from V and 0 bases from J, the gap between germline ends came to 13 bases. The CDR3 region has the DNA TGCGCCAGCGGGGGGACGGGTACTAACTATGGCTACACCTTC. Translated, it gives CASGGTGTNYGYTF.

This clonotype was recorded a few times. The rearrangement links TRBV28 to TRBJ2-3; D may correspond to TRBD1 or TRBD2 (5 bases each). Germline V lookup: CDR1 MDHEN, CDR2 SYDVKM. CDR3 length: 14 amino acids. The V end lost 5 bases, the J end lost 5 bases, and 14 bases lay between the germline ends. CDR3 in DNA: TGTGCCAGCAGTGACCCGGGGCGAGGAGATACGCAGTATTTT. It specifies CASSDPGRGDTQYF.

The V gene is TRBV6-2 or TRBV6-3, the J gene TRBJ2-5; 10 bases are a match to TRBD2. The CDR3 length is 19 residues. CDR1 MNHEY and CDR2 SVGEGT come from the germline V gene. Trimming took 6 bases from V and 2 from J; bases not matched to a gene: 18. The CDR3 nucleotides read TGTGCCAGCAGCTCCGATTCATGGATAGCGGGGGGCCCACAAGAGACCCAGTACTTC. Its protein is CASSSDSWIAGGPQETQYF.

The genes are TRBV28 and TRBJ1-1; tentatively, D is TRBD1 (6 bases). V lost 7 bases and J 5 bases, leaving 14 bases between the germline ends. Germline CDR1 and CDR2: MDHEN and SYDVKM. This CDR3 contains 13 residues. CDR3 residues: CASTPGGETEAFF. The CDR3 nucleotides are TGTGCCAGCACTCCTGGGGGCGAGACTGAAGCTTTCTTT.

Many counts were recorded for this clonotype. The V gene is TRBV2, the J gene TRBJ1-1; unclear D gene. Between the trimmed V and J ends, which lost 5 bases and 0 bases, there was a span of 7 bases. This CDR3 spans 13 amino acids. CDR1 is SNHLY, CDR2 FYNNEI, per germline. The CDR3 sequence is CASSSAVNTEAFF. The CDR3 DNA reads TGTGCCAGCAGTTCCGCAGTGAACACTGAAGCTTTCTTT.

The sample holds a few counts of this clonotype. The chain is built from TRBV6-2 or TRBV6-3 and TRBJ1-1, with 7 bases lining up with TRBD1. Losses at the gene ends were 6 bases for V and 7 bases for J; bases not matched to a gene: 38. The CDR3 loop spans 23 amino acids. The germline V gene encodes CDR1 MNHEY and CDR2 SVGEGT. The CDR3 sequence: CASSYRSTPALTGLMDFQFEAFF. The DNA of the CDR3 is TGTGCCAGCAGCTATCGATCCACACCTGCCCTGACAGGGCTTATGGACTTCCAATTTGAAGCTTTCTTT.

Only a few counts were recorded for this clonotype. The rearrangement links TRBV7-9 to TRBJ2-2; weak D call: TRBD1 (6 bases). Germline V lookup: CDR1 SEHNR, CDR2 FQNEAQ (reference sequence). CDR3 size: 16 residues. V lost 3 bases to trimming and J lost 3 bases, with 14 bases between them. CDR3 sequence (DNA): TGTGCCAGCAGCTTTGCCCGTGGGGGCTACACCGGGGAGCTGTTTTTT. Translating it yields CASSFARGGYTGELFF.